Below are 14 T cell receptor beta chains sequenced from a single sample in a study of cytomegalovirus exposure and HLA in healthy donors (TCRdb year 2017). Receptor amplification or capture employed the immunoSEQ multiplex PCR assay. For the multiplex PCR, a mixture combining 60 forward primers for TCR Vbeta segments and 13 reverse primers for TCR Jbeta segments was used. In its TCRdb copy, this immuneACCESS table keeps in-frame sequences only and misses some clones. Where compared with another copy, unresolved V genes explain less than half of these, and the others have no known cause. For this sample there are roughly 230,000 clones; 80% to 95% appear just once. The ten largest clones take up about 1.7% of the sample. The sequenced sample was PBMCs. The receptors come from a girl aged 2 to 10 in good health and CMV-seronegative.

The chain is built from TRBV29-1 and TRBJ2-5; D is ambiguous. V shed 6 bases and J shed 5 bases, with 13 bases lying between them. Germline CDR1 reads SQVTM; CDR2 reads ANQGSEA. CDR3 length: 12 residues. The CDR3 coding sequence is TGCAGCGTAGAGAAGAGTACGGAGACCCAGTACTTC. This encodes CSVEKSTETQYF.

The genes are TRBV6-5 and TRBJ2-7; the D gene is possibly TRBD1 (7 bases). V lost 10 bases to trimming and J lost 6 bases, with 22 bases between them. CDR3 length: 14 residues. The germline V gene encodes CDR1 MNHEY and CDR2 SVGAGI. The CDR3 sequence is CATQETGRGVEQYF. The CDR3, as DNA: TGTGCCACCCAGGAGACAGGGCGGGGAGTCGAGCAGTACTTC.

The V call is TRBV19, the J call TRBJ1-1; D is unclear. Germline V gene data show CDR1 as LNHDA and CDR2 as SQIVND (reference sequence). This CDR3 is 13 amino acids long. Trimming stripped 8 bases from V and 2 bases from J, with 12 bases between. The CDR3 region is CASSSAINTEAFF. The CDR3 region has the DNA TGTGCCAGTTCATCTGCGATTAACACTGAAGCTTTCTTT.

V gene TRBV11-2 combines with J gene TRBJ1-1; tentatively, D is TRBD1 (6 bases). V was cut by 1 base and J by 0 bases, with 18 bases left in between. The CDR3 contains 18 residues. CDR1 and CDR2 (germline): SGHAT, FQNNGV. In DNA, the CDR3 is TGTGCCAGCAGCTTAGTAGTAGGACAGTCTCGAATGAACACTGAAGCTTTCTTT. It is translated as CASSLVVGQSRMNTEAFF.

This chain uses TRBV9 with TRBJ2-3; 13 nucleotides align to TRBD2. CDR1 is SGDLS, CDR2 YYNGEE, per germline. After removal of 0 bases from V and 2 bases from J, the junction contained 3 bases not matched to a gene. This CDR3 comprises 17 residues. The CDR3 protein is CASSVDGTSGTTDTQYF. The CDR3 bases are TGTGCCAGCAGCGTAGATGGGACTAGCGGGACCACAGATACGCAGTATTTT. Drawing the rest from reference TRBV9 and TRBJ2-3, the complete variable domain is DSGVTQTPKHLITATGQRVTLRCSPRSGDLSVYWYQQSLDQGLQFLIQYYNGEERAKGNILERFSAQQFPDLHSELNLSSLELGDSALYFCASSVDGTSGTTDTQYFGPGTRLTVL.

The rearrangement joins TRBV7-2 to TRBJ2-5; 8 bases map to TRBD2. Germline V lookup: CDR1 SGHTA, CDR2 FQGNSA. CDR3 length: 18 residues. The junction had 16 bases not matched to a gene; V was cut back by 2 bases and J by 5 bases. The CDR3 DNA reads TGTGCCAGCAGCTTATTAATTTCAGGCGGGGGGAGTTCGGAGACCCAGTACTTC. It encodes CASSLLISGGGSSETQYF.

The V gene is TRBV4-1, the J gene TRBJ2-2; TRBD2 matches at 7 bases. Per the germline V gene, CDR1 is MGHRA and CDR2 is YSYEKL. The CDR3 loop spans 18 amino acids. Trimming at V came to 0 bases and at J to 5 bases, leaving 12 bases not matched to a gene. In nucleotides, the CDR3 is TGCGCCAGCAGCCAAGATAGGCTAGCGGCCTTGGGGACCGGGGAGCTGTTTTTT. Amino acids: CASSQDRLAALGTGELFF.

J is TRBJ2-5 and V is TRBV29-1; D is possibly TRBD1 (5 bases). Trimming stripped 5 bases from V and 1 base from J, with 14 bases between. This CDR3 spans 14 amino acids. Germline V gene lookup returns CDR1 SQVTM and CDR2 ANQGSEA. CDR3 sequence reads: CSVFSDRLQETQYF. The CDR3 DNA is TGCAGCGTTTTTTCCGACAGACTCCAAGAGACCCAGTACTTC.

CDR3 coding DNA: TGTGCCAGCAGTGTCCCCGGGGGGCGTCCGGCTGAAGCTTTCTTT. It encodes CASSVPGGRPAEAFF. The J gene is TRBJ1-1, the V gene TRBV2, with a weak D call TRBD1 (6 bases). Trimming cost V 4 bases and J 6 bases, with 18 bases left between them. CDR1 and CDR2 (germline): SNHLY, FYNNEI. This CDR3 is 15 amino acids long.

The chain couples TRBV28 to TRBJ1-1, with D perhaps matching TRBD1 (6 bases). V dropped 4 bases and J dropped 7 bases, with 10 bases sitting between them. Germline V CDR1 and CDR2: MDHEN, SYDVKM. This CDR3 is built from 12 residues. This CDR3 reads CASSSEDSEAFF. CDR3 DNA sequence: TGTGCCAGCAGTTCAGAGGACAGTGAAGCTTTCTTT.

J is TRBJ2-7 and V is TRBV6-5, with TRBD2 matching 7 bases. The V segment lost 0 bases and the J segment 5 bases; nucleotides outside the gene matches: 10. CDR3 size: 16 residues. Germline loops: CDR1 MNHEY, CDR2 SVGAGI. CDR3 coding DNA: TGTGCCAGCAGTTACTCACGGTCGGGGAGGGCTGACGAGCAGTACTTC. It yields the protein CASSYSRSGRADEQYF.

This rearrangement joins TRBV18 to TRBJ1-2, with D possibly matching TRBD1 (6 bases). Looked up from germline, CDR1 is KGHSH and CDR2 is LQKENI. The CDR3 contains 15 residues. Trimming shortened V by 3 bases and J by 6 bases, and 17 bases separated the two germline ends. Here the CDR3 DNA reads TGTGCCAGCTCACCTCGCAGGGACAAGGTAGATGGCTACACCTTC. It codes for CASSPRRDKVDGYTF. Combining the CDR3 with reference TRBV18 and TRBJ1-2 gives the whole variable domain NAGVMQNPRHLVRRRGQEARLRCSPMKGHSHVYWYRQLPEEGLKFMVYLQKENIIDESGMPKERFSAEFPKEGPSILRIQQVVRGDSAAYFCASSPRRDKVDGYTFGSGTRLTVV.

This chain connects TRBV30 to TRBJ2-2; no firm D call. CDR3 length: 13 amino acids. Germline V gene lookup returns CDR1 GTSNPN and CDR2 SVGIG (reference sequence). Trimming removed 0 bases at V and 6 bases at J, with 8 bases between. The DNA for the CDR3 is TGTGCCTGGAGTGTTCCAGGCGCCGGGGAGCTGTTTTTT. It codes for CAWSVPGAGELFF.

The chain links TRBV6-1 to TRBJ1-2; a possible D gene is TRBD1 (5 bases). Trimming took off 6 bases at V and 6 bases at J, with 11 bases between the two ends. The length of the CDR3 is 12 residues. Germline V gene data show CDR1 as MNHNS and CDR2 as SASEGT. DNA for the CDR3: TGTGCCAGCAGGGGGCATACGGATGGCTACACCTTC. Its translation: CASRGHTDGYTF.